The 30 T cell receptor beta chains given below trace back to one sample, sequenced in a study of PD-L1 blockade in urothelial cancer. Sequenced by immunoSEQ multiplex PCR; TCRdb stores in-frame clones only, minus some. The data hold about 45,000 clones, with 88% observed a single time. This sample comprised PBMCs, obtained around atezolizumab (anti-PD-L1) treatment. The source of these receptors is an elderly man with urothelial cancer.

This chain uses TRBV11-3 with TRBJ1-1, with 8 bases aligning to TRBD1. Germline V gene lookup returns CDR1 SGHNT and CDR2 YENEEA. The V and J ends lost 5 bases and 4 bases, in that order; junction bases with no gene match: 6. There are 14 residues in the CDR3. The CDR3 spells CASSKQGGVTEAFF. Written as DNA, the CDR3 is TGTGCCAGCAGCAAACAGGGGGGGGTCACTGAAGCTTTCTTT.

Here the CDR3 reads CASSELGDTAYNEQFF. In nucleotides, the CDR3 is TGCGCCAGCAGTGAGTTGGGGGACACAGCCTACAATGAGCAGTTCTTC. The chain employs TRBV10-1 and TRBJ2-1, with D possibly matching TRBD1 (6 bases). The CDR3 has 16 amino acids. Germline loops: CDR1 WNHNN, CDR2 SYGVQD (reference sequence). Trimming shortened V by 1 base and J by 2 bases, and 12 bases separated the two germline ends.

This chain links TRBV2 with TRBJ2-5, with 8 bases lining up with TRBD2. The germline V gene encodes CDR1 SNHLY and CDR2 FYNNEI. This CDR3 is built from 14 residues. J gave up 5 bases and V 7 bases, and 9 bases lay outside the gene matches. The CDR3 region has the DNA TGTGCCAGCAACAGCGGGAGCCCCGGGGAGACCCAGTACTTC. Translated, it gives CASNSGSPGETQYF.

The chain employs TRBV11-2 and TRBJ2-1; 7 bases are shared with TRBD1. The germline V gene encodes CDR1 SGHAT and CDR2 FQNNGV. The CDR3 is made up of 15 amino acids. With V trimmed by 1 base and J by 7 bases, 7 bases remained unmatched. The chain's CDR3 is CASSLGDRDVNEQFF. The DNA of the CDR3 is TGTGCCAGCAGCTTAGGAGACAGGGACGTGAATGAGCAGTTCTTC.

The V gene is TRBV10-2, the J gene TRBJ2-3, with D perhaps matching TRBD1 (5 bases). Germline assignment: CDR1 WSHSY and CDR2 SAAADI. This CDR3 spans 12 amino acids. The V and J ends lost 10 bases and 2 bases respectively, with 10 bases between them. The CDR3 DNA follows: TGCGCCACCTCAGGGAACACAGATACGCAGTATTTT. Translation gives CATSGNTDTQYF.

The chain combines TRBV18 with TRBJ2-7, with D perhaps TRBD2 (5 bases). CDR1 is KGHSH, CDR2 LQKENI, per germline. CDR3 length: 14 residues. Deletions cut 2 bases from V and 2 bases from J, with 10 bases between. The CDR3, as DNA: TGTGCCAGCTCACCAGCGGACGGGGCCTACGAGCAGTACTTC. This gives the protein CASSPADGAYEQYF. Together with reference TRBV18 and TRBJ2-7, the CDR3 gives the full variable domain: NAGVMQNPRHLVRRRGQEARLRCSPMKGHSHVYWYRQLPEEGLKFMVYLQKENIIDESGMPKERFSAEFPKEGPSILRIQQVVRGDSAAYFCASSPADGAYEQYFGPGTRLTVT.

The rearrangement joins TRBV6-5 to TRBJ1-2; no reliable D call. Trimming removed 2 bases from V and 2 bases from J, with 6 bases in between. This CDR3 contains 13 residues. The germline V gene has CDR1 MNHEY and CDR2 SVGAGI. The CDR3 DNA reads TGTGCCAGCAGTTACCGAGTAAACTATGGCTACACCTTC. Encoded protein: CASSYRVNYGYTF.

CDR3 loop: CASSLRQGYYEQYF. CDR3 DNA sequence: TGCGCCAGCAGCCTCCGACAGGGGTACTACGAGCAGTACTTC. V and J are TRBV4-3 and TRBJ2-7; 8 nucleotides agree with TRBD1. The CDR3 is 14 amino acids. Per germline, CDR1 LGHNA and CDR2 YSLEER. V lost 4 bases and J lost 3; bases outside the gene matches: 5.

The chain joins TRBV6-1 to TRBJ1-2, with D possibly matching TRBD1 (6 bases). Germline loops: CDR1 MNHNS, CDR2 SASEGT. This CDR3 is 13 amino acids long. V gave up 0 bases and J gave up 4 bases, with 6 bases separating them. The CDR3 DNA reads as TGTGCCAGCAGTGAAGCAGGGGGCTATGGCTACACCTTC. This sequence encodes CASSEAGGYGYTF.

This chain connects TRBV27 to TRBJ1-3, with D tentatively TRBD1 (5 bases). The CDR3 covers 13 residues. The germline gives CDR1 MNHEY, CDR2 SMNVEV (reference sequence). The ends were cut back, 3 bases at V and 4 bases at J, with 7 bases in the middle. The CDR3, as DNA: TGTGCCAGCAGTTTGACAGCGGGAAACACCATATATTTT. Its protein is CASSLTAGNTIYF.

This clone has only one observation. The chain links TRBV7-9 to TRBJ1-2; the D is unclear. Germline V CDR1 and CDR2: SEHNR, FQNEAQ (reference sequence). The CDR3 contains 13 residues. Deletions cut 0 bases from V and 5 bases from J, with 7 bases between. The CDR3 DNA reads TGTGCCAGCAGCTTAGCGCTAGGTTATGGCTACACCTTC. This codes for CASSLALGYGYTF.

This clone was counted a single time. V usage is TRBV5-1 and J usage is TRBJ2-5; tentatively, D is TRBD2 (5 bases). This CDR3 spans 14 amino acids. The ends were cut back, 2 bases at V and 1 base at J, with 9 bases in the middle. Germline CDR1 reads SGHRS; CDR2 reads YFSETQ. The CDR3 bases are TGCGCCAGCAGCTTATCGAGCGGCCAAGAGACCCAGTACTTC. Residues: CASSLSSGQETQYF.

DNA of the CDR3: TGTGCCAGCAGCTTGGGAACAGGGGAAGGCTACACCTTC. Residues: CASSLGTGEGYTF. This rearrangement joins TRBV5-6 to TRBJ1-2, with 7 bases matching TRBD1. The germline CDR1 and CDR2 sequences are SGHDT and YYEEEE. This CDR3 is built from 13 residues. Losses at the gene ends were 0 bases for V and 8 bases for J; bases not matched to a gene: 4.

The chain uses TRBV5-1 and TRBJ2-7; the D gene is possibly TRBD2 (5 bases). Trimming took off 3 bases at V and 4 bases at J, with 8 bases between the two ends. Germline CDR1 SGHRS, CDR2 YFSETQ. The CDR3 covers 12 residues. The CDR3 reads CASSSDFYEQYF. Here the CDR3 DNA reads TGCGCCAGCAGCTCGGACTTTTACGAGCAGTACTTC. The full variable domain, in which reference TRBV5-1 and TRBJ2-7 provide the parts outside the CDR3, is KAGVTQTPRYLIKTRGQQVTLSCSPISGHRSVSWYQQTPGQGLQFLFEYFSETQRNKGNFPGRFSGRQFSNSRSEMNVSTLELGDSALYLCASSSDFYEQYFGPGTRLTVT.

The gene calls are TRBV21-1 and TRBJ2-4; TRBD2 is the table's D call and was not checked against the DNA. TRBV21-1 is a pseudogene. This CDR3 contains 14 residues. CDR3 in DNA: TGTGCCAGCAGCCCTGCGGCAGCCAAAAACATTCAGTACTTC. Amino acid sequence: CASSPAAAKNIQYF.

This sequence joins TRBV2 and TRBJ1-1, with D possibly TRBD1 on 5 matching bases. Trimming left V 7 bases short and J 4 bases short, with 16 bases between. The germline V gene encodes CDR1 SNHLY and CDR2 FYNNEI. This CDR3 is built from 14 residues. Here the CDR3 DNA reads TGTGCCAGCAAGGTCGAAGGGGTTGGCACTGAAGCTTTCTTT. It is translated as CASKVEGVGTEAFF.

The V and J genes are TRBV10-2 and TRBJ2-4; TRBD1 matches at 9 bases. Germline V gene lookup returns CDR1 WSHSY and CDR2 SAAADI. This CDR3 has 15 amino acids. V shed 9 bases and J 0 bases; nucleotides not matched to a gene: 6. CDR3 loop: CASGQGSLAKNIQYF. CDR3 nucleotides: TGCGCCAGTGGACAGGGGTCTTTAGCCAAAAACATTCAGTACTTC.

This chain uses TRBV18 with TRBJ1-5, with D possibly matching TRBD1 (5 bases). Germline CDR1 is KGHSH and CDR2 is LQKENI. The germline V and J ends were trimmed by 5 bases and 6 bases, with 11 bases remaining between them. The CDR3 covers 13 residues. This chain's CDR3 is CASSSNQGQPQHF. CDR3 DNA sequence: TGTGCCAGCTCATCCAATCAGGGTCAGCCCCAGCATTTT.

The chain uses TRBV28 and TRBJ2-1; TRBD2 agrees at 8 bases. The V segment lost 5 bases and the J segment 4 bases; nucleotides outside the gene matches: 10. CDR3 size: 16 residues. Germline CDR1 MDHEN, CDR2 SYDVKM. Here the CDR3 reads CASSLSGTRTYNEQFF. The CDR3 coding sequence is TGTGCCAGCAGTCTATCCGGGACTAGGACGTACAATGAGCAGTTCTTC.

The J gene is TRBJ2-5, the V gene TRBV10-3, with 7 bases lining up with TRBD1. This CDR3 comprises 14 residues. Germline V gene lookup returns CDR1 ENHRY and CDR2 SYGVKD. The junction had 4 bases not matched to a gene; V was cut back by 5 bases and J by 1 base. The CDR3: CAISPGQVQETQYF. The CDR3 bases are TGTGCCATCAGTCCCGGACAGGTCCAAGAGACCCAGTACTTC.

The CDR3 bases are TGTGCCAGCAGCTTAGCACCTAGTACAGATACGCAGTATTTT. It translates to CASSLAPSTDTQYF. The chain combines TRBV7-6 with TRBJ2-3; D is unresolved. Germline V gene lookup returns CDR1 SGHVS and CDR2 FNYEAQ. The CDR3 is 14 residues long. V lost 0 bases and J 3 bases, leaving 7 bases between the germline ends.

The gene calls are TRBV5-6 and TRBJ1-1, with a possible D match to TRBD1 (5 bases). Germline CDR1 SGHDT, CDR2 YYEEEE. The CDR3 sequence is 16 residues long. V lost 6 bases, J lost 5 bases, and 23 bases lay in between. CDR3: CASTEQGGDSRTEAFF. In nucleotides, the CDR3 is TGTGCCAGCACCGAGCAGGGAGGGGATTCCCGGACTGAAGCTTTCTTT. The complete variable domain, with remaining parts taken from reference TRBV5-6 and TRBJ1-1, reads DAGVTQSPTHLIKTRGQQVTLRCSPKSGHDTVSWYQQALGQGPQFIFQYYEEEERQRGNFPDRFSGHQFPNYSSELNVNALLLGDSALYLCASTEQGGDSRTEAFFGQGTRLTVV.

The DNA of the CDR3 is TGTGCCAGCAGTGGGGACAGGGCGCTCCTTTCGGCGGGCCGCGGCTACACCTTC. Translating gives CASSGDRALLSAGRGYTF. The chain combines TRBV2 with TRBJ1-2, with 9 bases fitting TRBD1. This CDR3 region has 18 residues. The ends lost 4 bases at V and 8 bases at J; junction bases unmatched: 20. The germline V gene has CDR1 SNHLY and CDR2 FYNNEI.

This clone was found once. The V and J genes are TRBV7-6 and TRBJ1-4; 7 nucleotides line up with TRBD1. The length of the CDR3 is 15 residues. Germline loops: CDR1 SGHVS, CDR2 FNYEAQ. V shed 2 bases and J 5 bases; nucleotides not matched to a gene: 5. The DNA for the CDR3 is TGTGCCAGCAGCTTACTTCGGACAGGCAATGAAAAACTGTTTTTT. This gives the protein CASSLLRTGNEKLFF.

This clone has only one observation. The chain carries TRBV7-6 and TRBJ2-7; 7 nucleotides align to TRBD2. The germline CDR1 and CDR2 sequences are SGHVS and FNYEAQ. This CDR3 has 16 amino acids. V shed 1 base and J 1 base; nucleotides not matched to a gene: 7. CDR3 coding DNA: TGTGCCAGCAGCTTAGGACCATCTAGCGGTTCCTACGAGCAGTACTTC. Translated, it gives CASSLGPSSGSYEQYF.

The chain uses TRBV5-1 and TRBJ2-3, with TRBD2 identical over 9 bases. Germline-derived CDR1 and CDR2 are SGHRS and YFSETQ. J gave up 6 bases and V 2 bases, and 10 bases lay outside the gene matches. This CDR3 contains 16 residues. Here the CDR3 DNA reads TGCGCCAGCAGCTTACCCATAGCGGGAGTCCCCGATACGCAGTATTTT. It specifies CASSLPIAGVPDTQYF.

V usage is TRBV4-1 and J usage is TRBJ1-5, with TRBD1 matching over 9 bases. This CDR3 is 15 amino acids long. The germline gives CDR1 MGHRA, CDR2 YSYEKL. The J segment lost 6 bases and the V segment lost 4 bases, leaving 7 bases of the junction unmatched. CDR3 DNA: TGCGCCAGCAGCCTGGACAGGGGTCTAGGTCAGCCCCAGCATTTT. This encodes CASSLDRGLGQPQHF.

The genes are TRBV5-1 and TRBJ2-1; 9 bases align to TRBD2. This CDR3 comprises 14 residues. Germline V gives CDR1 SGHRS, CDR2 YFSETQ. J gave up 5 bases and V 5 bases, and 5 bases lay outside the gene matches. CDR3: CASSPGTSHNEQFF. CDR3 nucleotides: TGCGCCAGCAGTCCTGGGACTAGCCACAATGAGCAGTTCTTC.

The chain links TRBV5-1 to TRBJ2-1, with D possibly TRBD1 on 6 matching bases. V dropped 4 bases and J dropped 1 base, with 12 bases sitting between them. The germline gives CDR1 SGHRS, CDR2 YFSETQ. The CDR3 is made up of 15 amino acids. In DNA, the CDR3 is TGCGCCAGCAGCATCGGGACACAGTCCTACAATGAGCAGTTCTTC. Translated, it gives CASSIGTQSYNEQFF.

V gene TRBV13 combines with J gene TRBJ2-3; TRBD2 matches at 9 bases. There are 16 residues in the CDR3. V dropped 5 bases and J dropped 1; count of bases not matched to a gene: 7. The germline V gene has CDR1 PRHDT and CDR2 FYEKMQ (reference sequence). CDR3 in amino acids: CASSDGTSLRTDTQYF. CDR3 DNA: TGTGCCAGCAGCGACGGGACTAGCCTTCGCACAGATACGCAGTATTTT.